What follows are 15 T cell receptor beta chains derived from one specimen sequenced in a study of human T cells and chemical hapten exposure. TCRdb itself ran the RACE reads through MiXCR, one entry per CDR3 protein. This sample carries 190,000 or so distinct CDR3 sequences, under 30% of them seen once, and the ten largest clones take roughly 2.4%. The time point here: patch test 3, about 24 weeks after DPC sensitization. Regarding treatment: therapeutic diphenylcyclopropenone sensitization with weekly scalp DPC. Sequencing used whole blood, obtained in connection with sensitization to the hapten diphenylcyclopropenone (DPC). These receptors originate from a middle-aged woman with alopecia areata. Some clones in this sample may be carry-over from other donors' samples.

This clonotype was seen at least ten times. J is TRBJ2-3 and V is TRBV27; no firm D call. The CDR3 spans 12 residues. V lost 2 bases and J 5 bases, leaving 5 bases between the germline ends. Germline CDR1 and CDR2: MNHEY and SMNVEV (reference sequence). The CDR3 bases are TGTGCCAGCAGTTTACGTGGAGATACGCAGTATTTT. Residues: CASSLRGDTQYF.

This sequence joins TRBV11-2 and TRBJ1-2, with D unresolved. The CDR3 sequence is 14 residues long. V was trimmed by 5 bases and J by 7 bases, leaving 17 bases between them. CDR1 and CDR2 from the germline V gene are SGHAT and FQNNGV. DNA for the CDR3: TGTGCCAGCAGCCACCCCACTCCGGTCTCTGGCTACACCTTC. The encoded protein is CASSHPTPVSGYTF.

This clonotype has a count of ten or more. The genes are TRBV6-5 and TRBJ2-2; D is possibly TRBD1 (5 bases). The V end was cut by 6 bases, the J end by 3 bases, with 17 bases between. The germline gives CDR1 MNHEY, CDR2 SVGAGI. CDR3 length equals 16 residues. The CDR3 DNA is TGTGCCAGCAGGCGATCAGCACAGGCTTACACCGGGGAGCTGTTTTTT. Amino acids: CASRRSAQAYTGELFF.

V and J are TRBV9 and TRBJ2-1, with D maybe TRBD1 (5 bases). Per the germline V gene, CDR1 is SGDLS and CDR2 is YYNGEE. The length of the CDR3 is 15 residues. Trimming removed 0 bases from V and 7 bases from J, with 14 bases in between. CDR3 residues: CASSVGTKKGNEQFF. CDR3 nucleotide sequence: TGTGCCAGCAGCGTAGGGACGAAGAAGGGGAATGAGCAGTTCTTC.

This chain links TRBV4-1 with TRBJ2-7, with 8 bases matching TRBD1. Trimming cost V 0 bases and J 3 bases; bases outside gene matches: 4. The germline V gene encodes CDR1 MGHRA and CDR2 YSYEKL. There are 15 residues in the CDR3. This CDR3 is CASSQEDREYYEQYF. The CDR3 DNA is TGCGCCAGCAGCCAAGAGGACAGGGAATACTACGAGCAGTACTTC.

This clonotype was picked up a small number of times. This rearrangement joins TRBV29-1 to TRBJ2-7, with D possibly being TRBD1 or TRBD2 (5 bases each). The V gene lost 5 bases and the J gene lost 4 bases, with 15 bases spanning the gap. The length of the CDR3 is 13 residues. Germline V gene data show CDR1 as SQVTM and CDR2 as ANQGSEA. The CDR3 nucleotides read TGCAGCGTTCGGGAACAGGACCAATACGAGCAGTACTTC. Its protein is CSVREQDQYEQYF.

A few counts support this clonotype. The rearrangement links TRBV20-1 to TRBJ1-6; the match to TRBD1 covers 12 bases. With V trimmed by 6 bases and J by 7 bases, 16 bases remained unmatched. The CDR3 loop spans 18 amino acids. Germline V CDR1 and CDR2: DFQATT, SNEGSKA (reference sequence). CDR3 in amino acids: CSALRGGTGGRTNSPLHF. The CDR3 DNA reads as TGCAGTGCCCTTAGGGGAGGGACAGGGGGCCGGACCAATTCACCCCTCCACTTT.

The table lists this clonotype with a few counts. The J gene is TRBJ2-1, the V gene TRBV27, with a weak D call TRBD1 (6 bases). The germline V gene encodes CDR1 MNHEY and CDR2 SMNVEV (reference sequence). CDR3 length equals 15 residues. V gave up 4 bases and J gave up 5 bases, with 15 bases separating them. CDR3 sequence: CASSSLGARHNEQFF. The CDR3 DNA is TGTGCCAGCAGTTCCTTGGGGGCCCGGCACAATGAGCAGTTCTTC.

The V call is TRBV29-1, the J call TRBJ2-1; D possibly corresponds to TRBD1 (6 bases). The CDR3 length is 15 residues. V was pared by 6 bases and J by 3 bases, with 18 bases between. In germline, CDR1 is SQVTM, CDR2 ANQGSEA. For the CDR3, the DNA is TGCAGCGTGGGGGCCCCAGCGGCCCTCTACAATGAGCAGTTCTTC. It translates to CSVGAPAALYNEQFF.

With regard to this clonotype: A single base separates this from a much larger clone, so it may be a read error. The DNA for the CDR3 is TGCGCCAGCACCCACGGACAGGGATGGCACATTCAGTACTTC. It is translated as CASTHGQGWHIQYF. This chain links TRBV4-3 with TRBJ2-4; 8 bases match TRBD1. This CDR3 is 14 amino acids long. Germline CDR1 and CDR2: LGHNA and YSLEER. Trimming cost V 7 bases and J 8 bases; bases outside gene matches: 10.

Comment on this clonotype: A junction end diverges from the germline sequence, so it may reflect a read error. J is TRBJ1-1 and V is TRBV20-1; D uncertain. The germline CDR1 and CDR2 sequences are DFQATT and SNEGSKA (reference sequence). This CDR3 is built from 11 residues. CDR3 amino acids: CSAPGPIEALF. CDR3 sequence (DNA): TGCAGTGCTCCGGGCCCGATCGAAGCTTTATTT.

Notes on this clonotype: This may be a read error, as it is one base from a much larger clone. V gene TRBV2 combines with J gene TRBJ2-2, with D unclear. The CDR3 runs to 12 residues. V lost 7 bases to trimming and J lost 0 bases, with 3 bases between them. CDR1 and CDR2 from the germline V gene are SNHLY and FYNNEI. The chain's CDR3 is CASKSNTGELFF. CDR3 nucleotide sequence: TGTGCCAGCAAGTCGAACACCGGGGAGCTGTTTTTT.

This clonotype appeared a few times. The V gene is TRBV5-1, the J gene TRBJ1-4, with 7 bases fitting TRBD1. The germline CDR1 and CDR2 sequences are SGHRS and YFSETQ. After removal of 0 bases from V and 10 bases from J, the junction contained 9 bases not matched to a gene. The CDR3 has 15 residues. The CDR3 DNA reads TGCGCCAGCAGCTTGGACAGGGGACGAGACGTAAAACTGTTTTTT. Its translation: CASSLDRGRDVKLFF.

The gene calls are TRBV28 and TRBJ2-7; D is tentatively TRBD1 or TRBD2 (5 bases each). Trimming left V 7 bases short and J 6 bases short, with 10 bases between. The CDR3 covers 11 residues. Per the germline V gene, CDR1 is MDHEN and CDR2 is SYDVKM. DNA for the CDR3: TGTGCCAGCACCTCGGGGCGCGAGCAGTACTTC. Translated, it gives CASTSGREQYF.

V is TRBV10-3 and J is TRBJ2-3; the match to TRBD1 covers 7 bases. From germline, CDR1 is ENHRY and CDR2 SYGVKD. This CDR3 region has 15 residues. V dropped 6 bases and J dropped 2; count of bases not matched to a gene: 8. The chain's CDR3 is CAISRRDSNTDTQYF. The CDR3 coding sequence is TGTGCCATCAGCCGCCGGGACAGTAACACAGATACGCAGTATTTT.